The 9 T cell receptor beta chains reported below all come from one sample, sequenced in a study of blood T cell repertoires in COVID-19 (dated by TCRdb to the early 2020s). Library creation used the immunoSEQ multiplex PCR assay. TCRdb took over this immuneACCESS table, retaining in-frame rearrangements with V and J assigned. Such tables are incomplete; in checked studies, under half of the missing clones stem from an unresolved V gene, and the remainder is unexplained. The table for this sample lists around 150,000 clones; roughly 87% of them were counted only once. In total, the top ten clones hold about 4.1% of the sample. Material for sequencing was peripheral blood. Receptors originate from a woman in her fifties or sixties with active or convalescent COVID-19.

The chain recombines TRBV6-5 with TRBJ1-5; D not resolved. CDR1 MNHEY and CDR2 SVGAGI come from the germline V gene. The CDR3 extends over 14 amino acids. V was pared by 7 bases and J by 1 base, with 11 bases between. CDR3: CASTNTPSNQPQHF. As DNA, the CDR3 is TGTGCCAGCACCAATACACCCAGCAATCAGCCCCAGCATTTT.

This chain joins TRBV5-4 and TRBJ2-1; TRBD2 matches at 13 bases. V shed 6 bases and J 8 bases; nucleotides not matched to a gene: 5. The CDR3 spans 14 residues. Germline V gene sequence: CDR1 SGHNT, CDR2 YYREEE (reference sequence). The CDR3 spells CASKGLAGVHEQFF. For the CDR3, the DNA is TGTGCCAGCAAAGGACTAGCGGGGGTACATGAGCAGTTCTTC.

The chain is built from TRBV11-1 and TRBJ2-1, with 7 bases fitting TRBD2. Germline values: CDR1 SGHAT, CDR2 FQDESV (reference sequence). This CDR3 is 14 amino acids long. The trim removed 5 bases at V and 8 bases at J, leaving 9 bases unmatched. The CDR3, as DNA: TGTGCCAGCAGCCTTAGCGGGCCCCTGGATGAGCAGTTCTTC. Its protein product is CASSLSGPLDEQFF.

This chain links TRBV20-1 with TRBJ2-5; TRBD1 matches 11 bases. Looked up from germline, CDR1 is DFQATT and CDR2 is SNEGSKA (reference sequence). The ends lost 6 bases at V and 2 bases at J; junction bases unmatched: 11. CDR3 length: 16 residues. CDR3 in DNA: TGCAGTGCAAGTCCGGGACAGGGGGAACTACAAGAGACCCAGTACTTC. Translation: CSASPGQGELQETQYF.

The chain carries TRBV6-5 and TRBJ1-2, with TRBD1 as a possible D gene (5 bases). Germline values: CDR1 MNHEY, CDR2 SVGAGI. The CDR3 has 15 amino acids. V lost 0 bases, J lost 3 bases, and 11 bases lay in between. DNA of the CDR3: TGTGCCAGCAGTTACTCGGGGGACTCTCACTATGGCTACACCTTC. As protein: CASSYSGDSHYGYTF.

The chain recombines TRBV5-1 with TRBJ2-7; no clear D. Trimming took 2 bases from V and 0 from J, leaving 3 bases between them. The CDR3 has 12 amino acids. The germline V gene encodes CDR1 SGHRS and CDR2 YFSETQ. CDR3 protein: CASSFSSYEQYF. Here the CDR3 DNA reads TGCGCCAGCAGCTTCAGCTCCTACGAGCAGTACTTC.

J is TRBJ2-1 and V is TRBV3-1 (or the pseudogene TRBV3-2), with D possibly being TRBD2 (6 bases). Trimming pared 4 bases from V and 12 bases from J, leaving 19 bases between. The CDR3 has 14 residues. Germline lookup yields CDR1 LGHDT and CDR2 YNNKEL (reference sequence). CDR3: CASSPGTGGFGQFF. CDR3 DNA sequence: TGTGCCAGCAGCCCAGGGACCGGGGGTTTTGGGCAGTTCTTC.

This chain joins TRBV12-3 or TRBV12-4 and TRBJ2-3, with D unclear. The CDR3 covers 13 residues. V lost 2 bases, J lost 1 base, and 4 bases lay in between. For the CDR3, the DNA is TGTGCCAGCAGTTTAAGAGGCACAGATACGCAGTATTTT. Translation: CASSLRGTDTQYF.

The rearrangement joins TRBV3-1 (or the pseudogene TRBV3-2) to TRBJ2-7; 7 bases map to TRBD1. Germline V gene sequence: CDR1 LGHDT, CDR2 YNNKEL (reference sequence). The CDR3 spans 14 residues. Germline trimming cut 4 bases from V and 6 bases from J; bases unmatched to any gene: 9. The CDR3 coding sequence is TGTGCCAGCAGCCCCTGGGACAGAACATCCGAGCAGTACTTC. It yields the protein CASSPWDRTSEQYF.